The entry below gives a single T cell receptor beta chain sequence along with its context. In the authors' methods: Reference gene primers were amplified, and this amplification served to estimate nucleated cell counts. Sequencing used immunoSEQ multiplex PCR; TCRdb keeps in-frame clones, though not all of them. That table furnishes V, J and clone size, whereas the DNA furnished D and trimming. The sample includes 300,000 to 400,000 clones, roughly nine tenths of them seen just once. The CDR3 extends over 15 amino acids. V lost 6 bases and J lost 2; bases outside the gene matches: 10. Germline V lookup: CDR1 SGHRS, CDR2 YFSETQ. This record comes from a study of blood T cell repertoires in COVID-19. About the study: The cDNA or gDNA used as material had been derived from T cells, B-cell-depleted T cells, or PBMCs.

Sequencing used peripheral blood. This sequence joins TRBV5-1 and TRBJ2-7; 8 bases line up with TRBD1. The receptor was isolated from a woman aged 25 to 39 with COVID-19, enrolled during active disease. DNA for the CDR3: TGCGCCAGCACGAAGGACAGGGCATCCACCTACGAGCAGTACTTC. Translation gives CASTKDRASTYEQYF.